Below, one TCR beta chain is given with its context. What it recognizes is unknown. The CDR3 covers 13 residues. Germline-derived CDR1 and CDR2 are SEHNR and FQNEAQ (reference sequence). V shed 3 bases and J shed 4 bases, with 9 bases lying between them. The sample originates from a study of cytomegalovirus exposure and HLA in healthy donors. General study findings and limits: With later analysis, a missense DCLRE1C variant became linked to TCR beta V- and J-gene trimming. Presence/absence analyses assumed roughly uniform sequencing depth across donors. A later analysis found common viral pathogens apparently linked to several of the most significant clusters.

With 60 Vbeta and 13 Jbeta primers, the PCR was carried out. The assay was immunoSEQ multiplex PCR, and TCRdb's table has in-frame clones only and misses some. The table includes tens of thousands of clones, around 77% detected once. The clonotype comes from a woman in her thirties or forties in good health and CMV-seropositive. The chain uses TRBV7-9 and TRBJ2-5; unclear D gene. Input material: PBMCs. The CDR3 bases are TGTGCCAGCAGCTTGGGCCTTGGAGAGACCCAGTACTTC. Amino acid sequence: CASSLGLGETQYF.